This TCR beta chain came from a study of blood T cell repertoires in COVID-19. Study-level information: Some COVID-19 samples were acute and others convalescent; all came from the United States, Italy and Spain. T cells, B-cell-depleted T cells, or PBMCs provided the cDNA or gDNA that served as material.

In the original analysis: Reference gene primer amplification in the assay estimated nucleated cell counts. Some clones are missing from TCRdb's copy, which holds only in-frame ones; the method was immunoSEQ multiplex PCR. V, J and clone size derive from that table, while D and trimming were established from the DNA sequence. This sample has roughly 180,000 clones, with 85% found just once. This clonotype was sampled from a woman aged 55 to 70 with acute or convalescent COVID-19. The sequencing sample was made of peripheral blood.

The CDR3 reads CASRGRGLSPLHF. The CDR3 DNA sequence: TGTGCCAGCAGGGGCAGGGGATTATCACCCCTCCACTTT. The chain combines TRBV2 with TRBJ1-6; D may be TRBD1 (6 bases). V gave up 6 bases and J gave up 10 bases, with 13 bases separating them. The CDR3 runs 13 residues. Looked up from germline, CDR1 is SNHLY and CDR2 is FYNNEI.